This entry features one T cell receptor (beta chain) sequence. Its antigen is still unknown. CDR1 is SGHVS and CDR2 is FNYEAQ in the germline V gene. Trimming shortened V by 4 bases and J by 2 bases, and 12 bases separated the two germline ends. The CDR3 is 14 amino acids. This record comes from a study of OX40 agonist ivuxolimab in advanced cancers. Overall study results and limits: The average count of expanded clones was higher among CD8+ T cells than among CD4+.

Produced via immunoSEQ multiplex PCR; TCRdb's table is partial and in-frame only. Among about 27,000 clones listed, roughly 90% were seen once. The chain employs TRBV7-6 and TRBJ2-7; D is possibly TRBD2 (6 bases). The specimen comprised CD4+ or CD8+ T cells sorted from blood, sampled in a trial of the OX40 agonist ivuxolimab. The clonotype originates from an adult with an advanced solid tumor such as melanoma, head and neck, liver or kidney cancer. The chain's CDR3 is CASSSAGGAYEQYF. DNA of the CDR3: TGTGCCAGCAGCTCAGCGGGTGGGGCCTACGAGCAGTACTTC.